There are many counts of the clone carrying this TCR beta chain. Its antigen is not known. The data are from a study of T cells in Graves' hyperthyroidism and ophthalmopathy. Findings and caveats of the study: Classification by a 13 V-J model distinguished ophthalmopathy from stable hyperthyroidism.

TCR beta CDR3 regions were amplified from RNA transcripts. The TCR CDR3 first-round RT-PCR relied on the HTBI primer set. Using its own MiXCR run on the multiplex PCR reads, TCRdb lists one record per CDR3 protein. The sample includes roughly 510,000 distinct CDR3 sequences, more than 20% seen only once; the top ten take 26%. Across 18 months, stable Graves' hyperthyroidism was marked by no progression to ophthalmopathy. The patients, who ranged from 18 to 65 in age, presented with newly diagnosed hyperthyroidism lasting under 2 months. Germline loops: CDR1 MNHEY, CDR2 SMNVEV (reference sequence). V lost 5 bases to trimming and J lost 5 bases, with 15 bases between them. This CDR3 is built from 15 residues.

Sequences were obtained from blood. This TCR was sampled from a young man with Graves' hyperthyroidism. The chain couples TRBV27 to TRBJ2-2; D uncertain. In DNA, the CDR3 is TGTGCCAGCAGTCTTGGACCGGTGGTAACCGGGGAGCTGTTTTTT. This gives the protein CASSLGPVVTGELFF.